These T cell receptor beta chains were read from a single sample in a study of identical twins. In TCRdb, the 5' RACE reads were re-called with MiXCR into one record per CDR3 protein. This sample has around 250,000 distinct CDR3 sequences, with over 9.5% found just once. These data were likewise used in another study, on yellow fever vaccine responses in identical twins.

The sequenced material came from memory (CD45RO+) T cells sorted from blood. All receptors come from a woman aged 18-29 years in good health. The CDR3 runs from the conserved cysteine through the conserved F or W. A D gene is named only where the DNA matches it firmly. For some rows the clone size is stated as once, few or many, or as a class when expanded; others skip it.

v_gene	d_gene	j_gene	abundance	CDR3aa	CDR3nt
TRBV6-2/TRBV6-3	TRBD1	TRBJ2-3	few	CASSYDPGQAFSTDTQYF	TGTGCCAGCAGTTACGACCCGGGACAGGCTTTTAGCACAGATACGCAGTATTTT
TRBV15	TRBD1	TRBJ1-2	few	CATSREGTGRGYTF	TGTGCCACCAGCAGAGAGGGGACAGGGAGGGGCTACACCTTC
TRBV24-1	TRBD2	TRBJ2-3	.	CATSWGGADTQYF	TGTGCCACAAGCTGGGGGGGGGCAGATACGCAGTATTTT
TRBV6-1	.	TRBJ1-4	.	CASHALGAGSTNEKLFF	TGTGCCAGCCACGCACTTGGAGCTGGATCAACTAATGAAAAACTGTTTTTT
TRBV18	.	TRBJ2-7	few	CASSSGPYEQYF	TGTGCCAGCTCCTCCGGGCCCTACGAGCAGTACTTC
TRBV20-1	.	TRBJ2-3	.	CRAGGAGSTDTQYF	TGCAGAGCAGGAGGGGCTGGGAGCACAGATACGCAGTATTTT
TRBV20-1	TRBD2	TRBJ2-3	few	CSARLRTSLYTDTQYF	TGCAGTGCTAGATTGCGGACTAGCTTGTACACAGATACGCAGTATTTT
TRBV5-1	.	TRBJ2-3	many	CASSLEGGYTDTQYF	TGCGCCAGCAGCTTGGAGGGGGGCTACACAGATACGCAGTATTTT
TRBV7-9	TRBD2	TRBJ2-1	.	CALVTSALYNEQFF	TGTGCCTTAGTCACTAGCGCCCTTTACAATGAGCAGTTCTTC
TRBV7-8	.	TRBJ2-7	.	CASSLVEAFGLEQYF	TGTGCCAGCAGCTTAGTCGAAGCCTTCGGGCTCGAGCAGTACTTC
TRBV6-1	.	TRBJ2-7	few	CASSPGGRTYEQYF	TGTGCCAGCAGTCCCGGGGGCAGAACCTACGAGCAGTACTTC
TRBV12-3/TRBV12-4	TRBD2	TRBJ2-3	many	CASSGTSGTDTQYF	TGTGCCAGCAGCGGGACTAGCGGCACAGATACGCAGTATTTT
TRBV7-9	TRBD2	TRBJ2-3	few	CASSESGTTDTQYF	TGTGCCAGCAGCGAAAGCGGGACCACAGATACGCAGTATTTT
TRBV12-3/TRBV12-4	TRBD1	TRBJ2-1	few	CASSLGQGVDEQFF	TGTGCCAGCAGTTTAGGGCAGGGGGTGGATGAGCAGTTCTTC
TRBV28	TRBD1	TRBJ1-4	few	CASSFRDSGREKLFF	TGTGCCAGCAGTTTCCGGGACAGCGGTCGAGAAAAACTGTTTTTT
TRBV27	.	TRBJ2-7	.	CASRQGAHEQYF	TGTGCCAGCAGGCAGGGCGCCCACGAGCAGTACTTC
TRBV20-1	.	TRBJ2-6	few	CSARAGSSGANVLTF	TGCAGTGCTAGAGCGGGGAGCTCTGGGGCCAACGTCCTGACTTTC
TRBV6-2/TRBV6-3	.	TRBJ2-3	many	CASSSTRFTDTQYF	TGTGCCAGCAGTTCAACTAGATTCACAGATACGCAGTATTTT
TRBV5-1	.	TRBJ2-1	many	CASSAPDRSYNEQFF	TGCGCCAGCAGCGCCCCAGACAGATCCTACAATGAGCAGTTCTTC
TRBV25-1	.	TRBJ2-5	.	CASNPGPRETQYF	TGTGCCAGCAACCCGGGACCACGAGAGACCCAGTACTTC
TRBV5-1	.	TRBJ2-5	few	CASSWSGGGPETQYF	TGCGCCAGCAGCTGGAGTGGGGGGGGCCCAGAGACCCAGTACTTC
TRBV6-1	TRBD1	TRBJ1-2	.	CASSRGQDYGYTF	TGTGCCAGCAGCCGGGGACAGGACTATGGCTACACCTTC
TRBV3-1	.	TRBJ2-2	few	CASSQGRGAGELFF	TGTGCCAGCAGCCAAGGAAGAGGGGCCGGGGAGCTGTTTTTT
TRBV5-1	TRBD2	TRBJ2-1	many	CASSSSGYNEQFF	TGCGCCAGCAGCTCTAGCGGCTACAATGAGCAGTTCTTC
TRBV7-2	TRBD2	TRBJ2-5	few	CASSLAGTSLIGTQYF	TGTGCCAGCAGCTTAGCCGGGACTAGTCTTATCGGGACCCAGTACTTC
TRBV6-2/TRBV6-3	.	TRBJ1-5	many	CASSYSGGVQPQHF	TGTGCCAGCAGTTACTCAGGGGGGGTACAGCCCCAGCATTTT
TRBV12-3/TRBV12-4	.	TRBJ1-4	.	CASSNLRATNEKLFF	TGTGCCAGCAGTAACCTCCGGGCCACTAATGAAAAACTGTTTTTT
TRBV5-1	.	TRBJ2-1	many	CASSLLSGLSEQFF	TGCGCCAGCAGCTTGTTGTCAGGCTTGAGTGAGCAGTTCTTC